One and the same sample provided the 32 T cell receptor beta chains below, sequenced in a study of CD8+ T cells in alopecia areata. RNA extraction was followed by reverse transcription into cDNA, which acted as the sequencing template. Method: immunoSEQ multiplex PCR; TCRdb's copy keeps in-frame clones and lacks some. The table lists hundreds of thousands of clones, 57% of them singletons. Sequenced material: CD4+ T cells sorted from blood, taken at week 0. The receptors come from a human donor with alopecia areata.

This chain joins TRBV5-1 and TRBJ2-7; tentative D call: TRBD2 (7 bases). V lost 7 bases and J lost 5, with 19 bases in between. The germline CDR1 and CDR2 sequences are SGHRS and YFSETQ. The CDR3 is made up of 14 amino acids. The CDR3 bases are TGCGCCAGCGGCCGGGGGCGGGAGTCCGACGAGCAGTACTTC. As protein: CASGRGRESDEQYF. The variable domain in full, completed from reference TRBV5-1 and TRBJ2-7, reads KAGVTQTPRYLIKTRGQQVTLSCSPISGHRSVSWYQQTPGQGLQFLFEYFSETQRNKGNFPGRFSGRQFSNSRSEMNVSTLELGDSALYLCASGRGRESDEQYFGPGTRLTVT.

The gene calls are TRBV11-2 and TRBJ1-2, with D perhaps matching TRBD1 (6 bases). Germline values: CDR1 SGHAT, CDR2 FQNNGV. The V end was cut by 5 bases, the J end by 1 base, with 20 bases between. CDR3 size: 17 residues. CDR3 loop: CASSGRNGQIFNYGYTF. The DNA of the CDR3 is TGTGCCAGCAGCGGAAGAAATGGACAGATCTTTAACTATGGCTACACCTTC.

This clone showed up just a few times. The CDR3 bases are TGCGCCAGCAGCTTGTCGGCCACTGGTAACATTCAGTACTTC. This codes for CASSLSATGNIQYF. The V gene is TRBV5-1, the J gene TRBJ2-4; the D is unclear. The V and J ends lost 1 base and 7 bases respectively, with 12 bases between them. Germline V lookup: CDR1 SGHRS, CDR2 YFSETQ. The CDR3 has 14 residues.

In DNA, the CDR3 is TGTGCCAGCAGCGCTATGACAGTCCAAGAGACCCAGTACTTC. Encoded protein: CASSAMTVQETQYF. The chain is built from TRBV11-2 and TRBJ2-5; weak D call: TRBD1 (5 bases). The CDR3 runs 14 residues. CDR1 is SGHAT, CDR2 FQNNGV, per germline. Trimming took off 5 bases at V and 1 base at J, with 11 bases between the two ends.

This rearrangement joins TRBV6-5 to TRBJ1-2; D remains ambiguous. Between the trimmed V and J ends, which lost 2 bases and 1 base, there was a span of 8 bases. The CDR3 has 14 residues. CDR1 and CDR2 (germline): MNHEY, SVGAGI. DNA for the CDR3: TGTGCCAGCAGTTACGCCCTGGATAACTATGGCTACACCTTC. Translating it yields CASSYALDNYGYTF.

This clone was counted once. The chain recombines TRBV5-1 with TRBJ2-6, with D unresolved. The germline V gene encodes CDR1 SGHRS and CDR2 YFSETQ. The CDR3 length is 13 residues. Trimming removed 6 bases from V and 0 bases from J, with 4 bases in between. The CDR3 DNA sequence: TGCGCCAGCAAAGGCTCTGGGGCCAACGTCCTGACTTTC. It codes for CASKGSGANVLTF.

The V and J genes are TRBV5-1 and TRBJ1-2, with 9 bases aligning to TRBD1. The CDR3 covers 14 residues. The germline V gene encodes CDR1 SGHRS and CDR2 YFSETQ. Unmatched junction bases numbered 6, after V lost 1 base and J lost 8 bases. The CDR3 loop reads CASSLSGQGDGYTF. The DNA for the CDR3 is TGCGCCAGCAGCTTGTCGGGACAGGGTGACGGCTACACCTTC. Variable domain in full (rest from reference TRBV5-1 and TRBJ1-2): KAGVTQTPRYLIKTRGQQVTLSCSPISGHRSVSWYQQTPGQGLQFLFEYFSETQRNKGNFPGRFSGRQFSNSRSEMNVSTLELGDSALYLCASSLSGQGDGYTFGSGTRLTVV.

There are a few counts of this clone. The chain links TRBV2 to TRBJ2-1; possibly TRBD2 for D (5 bases). In germline, CDR1 is SNHLY, CDR2 FYNNEI. Trimming removed 11 bases from V and 12 bases from J, with 17 bases in between. The CDR3 is made up of 11 amino acids. The CDR3 is CASYIGEPQFF. CDR3 coding DNA: TGTGCCTCCTATATCGGGGAACCGCAGTTCTTC.

This clone turned up a few times. The chain is built from TRBV7-9 and TRBJ1-4; D is undetermined. The CDR3 totals 15 residues. CDR1 is SEHNR and CDR2 is FQNEAQ in the germline V gene (reference sequence). With 6 bases removed from V and 8 bases from J, the gap between germline ends came to 19 bases. The CDR3 bases are TGTGCCAGCAGGGATAGAGACGGCTTGGGGGAAAAACTGTTTTTT. Its protein is CASRDRDGLGEKLFF.

The chain joins TRBV30 to TRBJ1-6; unclear D gene. Germline V lookup: CDR1 GTSNPN, CDR2 SVGIG (reference sequence). This CDR3 has 12 amino acids. V was cut by 0 bases and J by 10 bases, with 7 bases left in between. CDR3 DNA: TGTGCCTGGAGTGTTGAACCCTCACCCCTCCACTTT. Translation gives CAWSVEPSPLHF.

This chain joins TRBV18 and TRBJ2-5; no clear D gene. This CDR3 comprises 12 residues. V lost 4 bases, J lost 3 bases, and 6 bases lay in between. Germline V gene sequence: CDR1 KGHSH, CDR2 LQKENI. The CDR3 nucleotides are TGTGCCAGCTCACAGGCCGAAGAGACCCAGTACTTC. It translates to CASSQAEETQYF. The complete variable domain, with remaining parts taken from reference TRBV18 and TRBJ2-5, reads NAGVMQNPRHLVRRRGQEARLRCSPMKGHSHVYWYRQLPEEGLKFMVYLQKENIIDESGMPKERFSAEFPKEGPSILRIQQVVRGDSAAYFCASSQAEETQYFGPGTRLLVL.

This clone was seen more than once but under ten times. One junction end disagrees with the germline gene, perhaps due to a read error. This chain joins TRBV18 and TRBJ2-4, with 7 nucleotides matching TRBD2. The length of the CDR3 is 13 residues. The germline CDR1 and CDR2 sequences are KGHSH and LQKENI. In DNA, the CDR3 is TGTGCCAGCTCACCACCTTCGGGGGGAACGAGGCACTTC. Protein product: CASSPPSGGTRHF.

The chain is built from TRBV7-3 and TRBJ2-3, with unresolved D. Per the germline V gene, CDR1 is SGHTA and CDR2 is FQGTGA. The V gene lost 6 bases and the J gene lost 4 bases, with 17 bases spanning the gap. The CDR3 runs 15 residues. The CDR3 coding sequence is TGTGCCAGCAGTTCGGAGAGGCTAGTACCAGATACGCAGTATTTT. Encoded protein: CASSSERLVPDTQYF.

This clone appeared a few times. The CDR3 DNA sequence: TGTGCCAGCAGCGTAGTGGTGACAGATACGCAGTATTTT. Protein product: CASSVVVTDTQYF. The V and J genes are TRBV9 and TRBJ2-3; no clear D. Trimming shortened V by 0 bases and J by 3 bases, and 5 bases separated the two germline ends. This CDR3 has 13 amino acids. In germline, CDR1 is SGDLS, CDR2 YYNGEE. Filled out from reference TRBV9 and TRBJ2-3, the complete variable domain reads DSGVTQTPKHLITATGQRVTLRCSPRSGDLSVYWYQQSLDQGLQFLIQYYNGEERAKGNILERFSAQQFPDLHSELNLSSLELGDSALYFCASSVVVTDTQYFGPGTRLTVL.

This clone was seen just once. The CDR3 DNA reads TGTGCCACCAGTCCAGGGGGTCCCTATGGCTACACCTTC. It translates to CATSPGGPYGYTF. This chain joins TRBV15 and TRBJ1-2, with 7 bases matching TRBD1. The CDR3 has 13 amino acids. V shed 6 bases and J 4 bases; nucleotides not matched to a gene: 5. CDR1 is LNHNV, CDR2 YYDKDF, per germline (reference sequence).

The V call is TRBV2, the J call TRBJ2-3; D may correspond to TRBD1 or TRBD2 (5 bases each). The germline V gene has CDR1 SNHLY and CDR2 FYNNEI. Trimming left V 0 bases short and J 4 bases short, with 14 bases between. The CDR3 loop spans 16 amino acids. DNA for the CDR3: TGTGCCAGCAGTGAAGCGCTTTGGGGGTCCGCAGATACGCAGTATTTT. It yields the protein CASSEALWGSADTQYF.

The chain joins TRBV19 to TRBJ2-3, with D maybe TRBD2 (6 bases). Trimming shortened V by 3 bases and J by 0 bases, and 10 bases separated the two germline ends. The CDR3 is 15 residues long. Germline CDR1 LNHDA, CDR2 SQIVND (reference sequence). As DNA, the CDR3 is TGTGCCAGTAGTATGGCGCGGGAAAGCACAGATACGCAGTATTTT. Encoded protein: CASSMARESTDTQYF. Full variable domain (outside the CDR3, taken from reference TRBV19 and TRBJ2-3): DGGITQSPKYLFRKEGQNVTLSCEQNLNHDAMYWYRQDPGQGLRLIYYSQIVNDFQKGDIAEGYSVSREKKESFPLTVTSAQKNPTAFYLCASSMARESTDTQYFGPGTRLTVL.

J is TRBJ1-2 and V is TRBV29-1, with 7 bases identical to TRBD1. This CDR3 comprises 13 residues. J gave up 0 bases and V 5 bases, and 3 bases lay outside the gene matches. Germline CDR1 is SQVTM and CDR2 is ANQGSEA. The CDR3 region is CSVRQGTNYGYTF. CDR3 nucleotides: TGCAGCGTTAGACAGGGCACTAACTATGGCTACACCTTC.

Of note for this clone: The same CDR3 is also encoded by other DNA sequences in this sample. The chain joins TRBV14 to TRBJ2-7; D is undetermined. The CDR3 runs to 11 residues. Trimming pared 2 bases from V and 4 bases from J, leaving 3 bases between. Germline V gives CDR1 SGHDN, CDR2 FVKESK. The CDR3 sequence is CASSQTYEQYF. The CDR3 DNA follows: TGTGCCAGCAGCCAAACTTACGAGCAGTACTTC.

The J gene is TRBJ1-1, the V gene TRBV18; possible D gene TRBD1, 5 bases. The CDR3 is 15 amino acids. Germline V gene lookup returns CDR1 KGHSH and CDR2 LQKENI. Trimming pared 6 bases from V and 3 bases from J, leaving 17 bases between. The CDR3 sequence: CASSPGQTLDTEAFF. The DNA for the CDR3 is TGTGCCAGCTCCCCTGGACAAACTCTTGACACTGAAGCTTTCTTT. Filled out from reference TRBV18 and TRBJ1-1, the complete variable domain reads NAGVMQNPRHLVRRRGQEARLRCSPMKGHSHVYWYRQLPEEGLKFMVYLQKENIIDESGMPKERFSAEFPKEGPSILRIQQVVRGDSAAYFCASSPGQTLDTEAFFGQGTRLTVV.

V is TRBV29-1 and J is TRBJ1-4; 8 bases agree with TRBD1. V was clipped by 7 bases and J by 7 bases; unmatched bases: 5. Germline V gene data show CDR1 as SQVTM and CDR2 as ANQGSEA. CDR3 length equals 12 residues. As DNA, the CDR3 is TGCAGCGCCCGGGACAGGACTGAAAAACTGTTTTTT. It yields the protein CSARDRTEKLFF.

V is TRBV27 and J is TRBJ2-1; perhaps TRBD1 as D (6 bases). Germline lookup yields CDR1 MNHEY and CDR2 SMNVEV (reference sequence). V lost 5 bases, J lost 5 bases, and 13 bases lay in between. The CDR3 runs to 14 residues. This CDR3 reads CASSVRQGNNEQFF. Written as DNA, the CDR3 is TGTGCCAGCAGTGTTCGTCAGGGGAACAATGAGCAGTTCTTC.

This clone occurred once. The chain is built from TRBV7-9 and TRBJ2-3; D gene uncertain. Per the germline V gene, CDR1 is SEHNR and CDR2 is FQNEAQ (reference sequence). The CDR3 loop spans 11 amino acids. The V gene lost 7 bases and the J gene lost 2 bases, with 4 bases spanning the gap. The CDR3 sequence: CASTPTDTQYF. The DNA for the CDR3 is TGTGCCAGCACCCCCACAGATACGCAGTATTTT.

Only one count was recorded for this clone. In nucleotides, the CDR3 is TGTGCCAGCACCCCCAACGGGGCGTGGGACATTCAGTACTTC. This sequence encodes CASTPNGAWDIQYF. The rearrangement joins TRBV6-1 to TRBJ2-4; D might be TRBD1 or TRBD2, each matching 5 bases. The CDR3 contains 14 residues. V was pared by 7 bases and J by 8 bases, with 18 bases between. The germline V gene has CDR1 MNHNS and CDR2 SASEGT.

The V call is TRBV7-3, the J call TRBJ2-7; TRBD1 matches at 7 bases. There are 17 residues in the CDR3. Losses at the gene ends were 5 bases for V and 2 bases for J; bases not matched to a gene: 15. Looked up from germline, CDR1 is SGHTA and CDR2 is FQGTGA. CDR3 region: CASSRPTTGREPYEQYF. The CDR3 DNA is TGTGCCAGCAGCCGACCAACGACAGGGCGAGAACCCTACGAGCAGTACTTC.

This clone appeared a few times. The CDR3 sequence is CASSSDRGRAKNIQYF. The CDR3 DNA follows: TGTGCCAGCAGCTCTGACAGGGGGCGAGCCAAAAACATTCAGTACTTC. V gene TRBV5-4 combines with J gene TRBJ2-4; 10 bases fit TRBD1. This CDR3 contains 16 residues. From germline, CDR1 is SGHNT and CDR2 YYREEE (reference sequence). Trimming took 3 bases from V and 0 from J; bases not matched to a gene: 3.

This clone showed up just a few times. The V gene is TRBV5-5, the J gene TRBJ2-7; D remains ambiguous. Germline V CDR1 and CDR2: SGHKS, YYEKEE (reference sequence). The CDR3 consists of 13 residues. Trimming took off 3 bases at V and 2 bases at J, with 9 bases between the two ends. CDR3 nucleotide sequence: TGTGCCAGCAGCTCCTCGTCCGCCTACGAGCAGTACTTC. Protein product: CASSSSSAYEQYF.

CDR3 amino acids: CASLATYEQYF. The CDR3 DNA follows: TGCGCCAGCCTGGCGACCTACGAGCAGTACTTC. The J gene is TRBJ2-7, the V gene TRBV5-1; D unresolved. Deletions cut 7 bases from V and 2 bases from J, with 7 bases between. Per the germline V gene, CDR1 is SGHRS and CDR2 is YFSETQ. This CDR3 is built from 11 residues.

With respect to this clone: One end of the junction varies from germline; a read error may be responsible. The sample contains more than one DNA sequence encoding this CDR3. The chain uses TRBV5-6 and TRBJ2-1; D is possibly TRBD1 or TRBD2 (5 bases each). Germline CDR1 reads SGHDT; CDR2 reads YYEEEE. This CDR3 is 15 amino acids long. The CDR3 DNA follows: TGTGCCAGCAGCTTGCCCCGGGGCCGATACAACGAGCAGTTCTTC. Translation: CASSLPRGRYNEQFF.

The rearrangement uses TRBV5-1 and TRBJ2-5; D gene unclear. The CDR3 is made up of 15 amino acids. Trimming took off 2 bases at V and 2 bases at J, with 13 bases between the two ends. The germline V gene encodes CDR1 SGHRS and CDR2 YFSETQ. In DNA form, the CDR3 reads TGCGCCAGCAGCTTCGGCCTCCCCAAGCAAGAGACCCAGTACTTC. It specifies CASSFGLPKQETQYF.

The chain is built from TRBV30 and TRBJ2-1; 8 nucleotides match TRBD1. The CDR3 has 14 residues. V was clipped by 4 bases and J by 9 bases; unmatched bases: 11. CDR1 is GTSNPN and CDR2 is SVGIG in the germline V gene (reference sequence). CDR3 protein: CAWTSPTGVGEQFF. The CDR3, as DNA: TGTGCCTGGACATCACCGACAGGGGTGGGTGAGCAGTTCTTC.

This clone was seen at least ten times. The chain recombines TRBV6-1 with TRBJ2-5; D is unresolved. The germline V gene has CDR1 MNHNS and CDR2 SASEGT. The CDR3 has 13 residues. With 6 bases removed from V and 0 bases from J, the gap between germline ends came to 8 bases. The CDR3 loop reads CASSSTYQETQYF. CDR3 in DNA: TGTGCCAGCAGCAGTACGTACCAAGAGACCCAGTACTTC.